This T cell receptor beta chain was sequenced in a study of blood T cell repertoires in COVID-19. Using immunoSEQ multiplex PCR, the repertoire was profiled, and TCRdb retains in-frame clones only, with some absent. The top ten hold around 8.1% of the sample, which has about 250,000 clones, 80% to 90% seen once. Trimming pared 0 bases from V and 4 bases from J, leaving 13 bases between. CDR1 is SGDLS and CDR2 is YYNGEE in the germline V gene. This CDR3 contains 15 residues. The sequence was obtained from a man aged 40-50 years with active or convalescent COVID-19. Sequenced material: peripheral blood. The chain has TRBV9 and TRBJ1-2; TRBD1 might be the D (5 bases). The CDR3 protein is CASSVAQTVSYGYTF. CDR3 nucleotide sequence: TGTGCCAGCAGCGTAGCTCAGACAGTATCCTATGGCTACACCTTC.